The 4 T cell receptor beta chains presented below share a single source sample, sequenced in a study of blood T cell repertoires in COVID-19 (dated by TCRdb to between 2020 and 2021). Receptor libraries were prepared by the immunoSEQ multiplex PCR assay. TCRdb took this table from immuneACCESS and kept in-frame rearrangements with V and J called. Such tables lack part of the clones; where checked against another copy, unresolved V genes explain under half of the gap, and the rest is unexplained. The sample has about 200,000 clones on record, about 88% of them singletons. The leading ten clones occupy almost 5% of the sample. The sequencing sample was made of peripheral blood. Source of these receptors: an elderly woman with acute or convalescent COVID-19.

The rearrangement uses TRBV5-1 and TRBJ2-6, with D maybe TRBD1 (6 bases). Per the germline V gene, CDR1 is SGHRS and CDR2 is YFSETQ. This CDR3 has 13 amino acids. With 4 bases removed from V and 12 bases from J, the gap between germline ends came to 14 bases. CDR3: CASSQDRLPVLTF. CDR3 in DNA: TGCGCCAGCAGCCAAGACAGGCTTCCCGTCCTGACTTTC.

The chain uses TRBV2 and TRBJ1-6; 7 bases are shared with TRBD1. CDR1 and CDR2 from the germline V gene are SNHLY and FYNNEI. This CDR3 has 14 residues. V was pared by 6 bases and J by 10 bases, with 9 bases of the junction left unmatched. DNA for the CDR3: TGTGCCAGCAGCGTACAGGGGAGTAACTCACCCCTCCACTTT. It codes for CASSVQGSNSPLHF.

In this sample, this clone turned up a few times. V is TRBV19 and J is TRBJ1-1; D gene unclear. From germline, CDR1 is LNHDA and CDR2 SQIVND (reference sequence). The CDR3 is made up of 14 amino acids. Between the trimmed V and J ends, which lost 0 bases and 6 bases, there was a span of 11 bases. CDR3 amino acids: CASSIERGRAEAFF. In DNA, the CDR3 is TGTGCCAGTAGTATAGAGAGAGGGCGCGCTGAAGCTTTCTTT. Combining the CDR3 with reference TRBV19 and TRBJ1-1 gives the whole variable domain DGGITQSPKYLFRKEGQNVTLSCEQNLNHDAMYWYRQDPGQGLRLIYYSQIVNDFQKGDIAEGYSVSREKKESFPLTVTSAQKNPTAFYLCASSIERGRAEAFFGQGTRLTVV.

The CDR3 DNA is TGCGCCAGCAGCCAAGGGGGCTGGGGCTCGGCAGATACGCAGTATTTT. Its protein product is CASSQGGWGSADTQYF. This chain uses TRBV4-3 with TRBJ2-3; possible D gene TRBD1, 5 bases. CDR1 and CDR2 (germline): LGHNA, YSLEER. With 1 base removed from V and 4 bases from J, the gap between germline ends came to 15 bases. This CDR3 comprises 16 residues.